The entry below gives a single T cell receptor beta chain sequence along with its context. It has no known antigen specificity. This entry comes from a study of cytomegalovirus exposure and HLA in healthy donors (dated by TCRdb to between 2016 and 2019). Context from the whole study: According to an earlier analysis of 587 of the donors, some 170 million T cells yielded roughly 110 million unique TCR beta sequences and around 280 Gb of sequence data. Using immunosequencing, the study profiled T cell repertoires from 500 to 800 subjects and related those repertoires to cytomegalovirus serostatus. Among about 360 genotyped donors of the cohort, an average of about 240,000 unique TCR beta nucleotide sequences were sequenced per donor, around 20% of them non-productive. All discovery cohort repertoires had been generated on a single sequencing platform. In an earlier analysis of 500 to 650 of the donors, high-throughput TCR beta sequencing was used to judge whether each TCR beta V gene segment behaved as functional or pseudogenic. A few DR-DQ haplotypes were treated as single units for association and clustering because of strong linkage in the cohort. Around 330 gigabases of sequencing data and approximately 91 million unique TCR sequences made up an early release that covered over 550 HLA-typed donors. A later analysis re-analyzed previously published TCR beta repertoires from roughly 630 donors and added high-resolution HLA genotyping to study TCR occurrence patterns. A separate validation cohort of roughly 130 different subjects was used in addition to the roughly 700-subject first cohort. The genetic ancestry cluster associated with self-reported Caucasian donors included 70% to 85% of the 398 genotyped donors. The study was designed to test whether signatures of past pathogen exposure could be identified by cataloging public T cell receptors. Donor age, sex, ethnicity and CMV serostatus were compiled alongside the repertoire data. In a later genetic analysis, genome-wide SNP genotypes for about 55% of the roughly 700 donors were used, and that subset was treated as a discovery cohort. To predict cytomegalovirus infection status, the study combined high-throughput TCR immunosequencing, statistical association of individual TCRs with disease status, and machine learning. HLA typing covered class I and class II loci at four-digit resolution. Typing coverage differed by locus: A, B, C, DRB1 and DQB1 were typed in about 629-640 donors, DQA1 in 522, DPA1 in over 600, and DPB1 in 450 to 480. In the later analysis, no new phenotypic data were used to find candidate immune exposures; instead, reliance was placed on TCR beta sequences and their occurrence across donors. What the study reported, not specific to this receptor: In a later genetic analysis, fewer N-insertions in productive TCRs were reported among donors in an Asian-associated ancestry cluster than the roughly 640-donor mean. V-gene and J-gene trimming of TCR beta chains was associated with a missense DCLRE1C variant in a later genetic analysis, and the association was replicated in an independent cohort. Correlated functional status among segregating V segments might be attributable to linkage disequilibrium, but an unknown experimental factor could not be ruled out. When HLA alleles, especially DR and DQ, strongly co-occurred, attributing TCR associations to individual alleles was difficult. Some IMGT-functional V segments, including TRBV6-2 and TRBV6-3, could not be told apart with the 87-base-pair reads, so those segments were excluded. A cluster of highly shared sequence variants was judged likely to be a technical artifact of the sequencing pipeline. A further reported finding was that TCR beta sequences accurately predicted the HLA-A and HLA-B alleles for most subjects in the first cohort. Specific HLA alleles were associated with 15,000 to 20,000 TCR beta sequences at a false discovery rate of 0.05 in a later analysis. The cohort was sequenced for TCR beta chains only, and without alpha or paired-chain data the features that could be detected were limited. While some public TCRs were present in many individuals, most TCR sequences turned up only very rarely across donors. According to a later analysis, TCR association rates differed among HLA loci, with DRB1 alleles showing the most associated TCRs and HLA-C alleles showing the fewest. The classifier was reported to diagnose cytomegalovirus status with high specificity and sensitivity in both the original cohort and the validation cohort. In an earlier analysis of around 600 of the donors, most TCR beta V segments were observed in productive rearrangements about 90% or about 30% of the time, broadly matching IMGT annotations. The authors suggested that the approach could potentially be extended to other disease states and immunological phenotypes. Approximately 16 rarely observed V segments, including chromosome 9 orphons, were excluded from the earlier analysis of about 500 of the donors because counts were too low. In the study, 150 to 200 TCR beta chains were listed as associated with cytomegalovirus. Sequencing depth was assumed to be roughly uniform across donors in the presence/absence analyses, though that assumption may not hold. In vitro tests confirmed that a few of the cytomegalovirus-associated TCR beta chains recognize cytomegalovirus antigens. In a later analysis, HLA-associated TCR beta chains were found to be more clonally expanded and to have lower generation probabilities than equally common non-associated chains. For the cohort, immune exposure information was limited to CMV serostatus. Several of the top co-occurrence clusters appeared to be linked to parvovirus B19, influenza, CMV and Epstein-Barr virus, according to a later analysis. Because HLA typing was unavailable for some donors at each locus, only the typed subset was used in association tests. According to a later analysis, most CMV-associated TCR beta chains appeared to be HLA-restricted, and the HLA associations seemed to be driven largely by CMV exposure.

The cohort was made up of roughly 670 healthy bone marrow donors. Cohort members were all nominally healthy when sampled, although unrecorded immune exposures were likely present. The donor tested CMV seronegative and was one of the 352 seronegative cohort members. A peripheral blood sample was provided by each donor, and peripheral blood mononuclear cells were used for TCR beta sequencing. The Qiagen DNeasy Blood Extraction Kit was used to extract genomic DNA from the blood cell samples. The protocol used for the library was the immunoSEQ multiplex PCR assay. The multiplex PCR relied on a mix of 60 forward primers for TCR Vbeta segments and 13 reverse primers for TCR Jbeta segments. Amplification of the CDR3 region of rearranged TCR beta genes was performed with a multiplex PCR assay on genomic DNA. Amplified TCR beta libraries were sequenced as 87-base-pair reads on the Illumina HiSeq System. The original methods were these. Across the 700 or so repertoires, a later analysis counted 80 million or so unique TCR beta chains, roughly 11 million of which were shared by at least two donors. To remove PCR and sequencing errors, raw reads were error-corrected and collapsed into unique sequences using a nearest-neighbor algorithm that merged closely related sequences. CDR3 sequences were aligned to IMGT reference sequences to assign V, D and J gene segments. Each retained sequence needed at least a six-nucleotide match to both a V gene segment and a J gene segment. A rearrangement counted as productive if the CDR3 had no stop codons and remained in frame with V and J, and every other rearrangement counted as non-productive. Following IMGT convention, CDR3 was defined as the stretch from the second conserved V-encoded cysteine to the conserved J-encoded phenylalanine. The earlier analysis of about 620 of the donors excluded sequences that lacked an unambiguous match to a single V gene segment. An earlier analysis of 587 of the donors classified V segments as functional when productive rearrangements were above 56.7% and as segregating when the standard deviation between donors was above 5%. A statistical classification framework was built for diagnosing cytomegalovirus status from the catalog of TCR beta chain sequences. V and J gene assignment, in a later analysis, came from comparing TCR nucleotide sequences with IMGT/GENE-DB human TR gene sequences. The TCRdist pipeline was used in a later analysis to assign CDR3 sequences and most-parsimonious VDJ recombination scenarios. In a later analysis, every TCR beta chain was defined by the combination of its CDR3 amino acid sequence and its V-gene family, and reads without a unique V-gene family were dropped. As a way to deal with suspected cross-contamination and a sequencing artifact, a later analysis dropped hundreds of nucleotide sequences that were highly shared and had low generation probability. In a later analysis, a clonal expansion index was calculated for each public chain from normalized within-repertoire ranks of inferred template counts. In a later analysis, generation probabilities were computed using a VDJ recombination model fitted to out-of-frame rearrangements, and the results were checked against IGoR. A later analysis scored TCR-TCR, TCR-HLA and TCR-CMV co-occurrence with hypergeometric tests, applying a repertoire-size bias correction to TCR pairs. In a later analysis, false discovery rates were estimated by permuting HLA or CMV assignments 20 times. In a later analysis, co-occurring TCRs were grouped using DBSCAN, and TCRdist sequence similarity was added for clustering within HLA-allele-positive subsets. Repertoires with fewer than 30,000 or more than 120,000 public chains, plus five repertoires with anomalous nucleotide sharing, were excluded from co-occurrence clustering. Drawn from immuneACCESS, this table holds only the in-frame rearrangements with V and J called that TCRdb kept. Clones are partly lost; checked studies trace under half to an unresolved V gene and leave the rest unexplained. V and J calls and clone size are copied from that table; D and trimming were computed from the DNA. The sample's table lists a count of approximately 93,000 clones. The biggest ten clones account for 3.4% of the sample.

Relative to germline, V is 7 bases shorter and J is 7 bases shorter, with 11 bases between their ends. The CDR3 numbers 13 residues from cysteine through phenylalanine. The sequence is cut down to CDR3 DNA, 39 bases in frame from base 1. Looking up the germline V gene yields CDR1 MDHEN and CDR2 SYDVKM. The receptor chain draws on TRBV28 and TRBJ1-6, and perhaps TRBD1 as D gene, on 5 matching bases. This clonotype was obtained from a woman aged 25 to 39 in good health and CMV-seronegative. The sequencing sample was made of PBMCs. CDR3 sequence: CASNGRVNSPLHF. The nucleotide sequence is TGTGCCAGCAATGGCAGGGTGAATTCACCCCTCCACTTT.